The clone carrying this TCR beta chain was detected ten times or more. Its antigen is not identified. The germline V and J ends were trimmed by 4 bases and 0 bases, with 13 bases remaining between them. The CDR3 consists of 15 residues. The germline V gene encodes CDR1 MNHEY and CDR2 SVGAGI. TCRdb analysed the 5' RACE reads with MiXCR anew, one entry per CDR3 protein. In the table there are about 75,000 distinct CDR3 sequences, approximately 7.3% of which are singletons. This entry is derived from a study of T cells after yellow fever vaccination. About the study: Where fractions had low cell numbers, libraries were prepared from them with the SMART-Seq v4 Ultra Low Input RNA kit. General study points: The secondary response peaked faster, at day 5 versus 15, but was weaker. Subsequent booster samples again held most clones from primary vaccination (roughly 95% CD4, approximately 86% CD8).

The TCR sequence derives from a man aged 18 to 35 who received the YFV17D yellow fever vaccine. The chain carries TRBV6-5 and TRBJ2-7, with TRBD2 as a possible D gene (6 bases). This material consisted of CD8+ T cells sorted from PBMCs, taken 9 to 11 days after the first yellow fever vaccination. The chain's CDR3 is CASSLGAGSSYEQYF. CDR3 in DNA: TGTGCCAGCAGTTTAGGCGCGGGGAGCTCCTACGAGCAGTACTTC.